These T cell receptor beta chains were read from a single sample in a study of Tregs in tolerant kidney transplant recipients. Some clones are missing from TCRdb's copy, which holds only in-frame ones; the method was immunoSEQ multiplex PCR. The sample contains 200,000 to 300,000 clones, approximately 84% of which appear only once. Sequencing was performed on CD4+ T cells from blood. The source is a human donor in good health. CDR3s include the opening cysteine and the closing phenylalanine or tryptophan. D genes are given only for firm matches. Part of the rows lack a size; the others show once, few, many or a class for expanded clones.

>TRBV5-4|TRBJ1-5|TRBD1|once
TGTGCCAGCAGCAGGACAGGGAGCAATCAGCCCCAGCATTTT
CASSRTGSNQPQHF
>TRBV5-1|TRBJ1-2|NA|NA
TGCGCCAGCAGCCGCGTGGGTGGTAAGGATGGCTACACCTTC
CASSRVGGKDGYTF
>TRBV4-2|TRBJ2-2|TRBD1|NA
TGTGCCAGCAGCTCGAGGACAGGGGCGAACACCGGGGAGCTGTTTTTT
CASSSRTGANTGELFF
>TRBV6-1|TRBJ2-2|NA|few
TGTGCTTACAGGAAGGGGGATCTCGGGGAGCTGTTTTTT
CAYRKGDLGELFF
>TRBV5-1|TRBJ1-4|NA|once
TGCGCCAGGCCTAATGAAAAACTGTTTTTT
CARPNEKLFF
>TRBV9|TRBJ2-3|NA|NA
TGTGCCAGCAACGTAGTACTAGCAACAGATACGCAGTATTTT
CASNVVLATDTQYF
>TRBV6-1|TRBJ1-2|NA|NA
TGTGCCAGCAGTGGCAGCCCGGGGGACTATGGCTACACCTTC
CASSGSPGDYGYTF
>TRBV13|TRBJ1-2|NA|once
TGTGCCAGCAGCCTAGGACTCGGTCTCTATGGCTACACCTTC
CASSLGLGLYGYTF
>TRBV9|TRBJ1-2|NA|NA
TGTGCCAGCACCCTGGGAGGGAACTACGCTAACTATGGCTACACCTTC
CASTLGGNYANYGYTF
>TRBV10-3|TRBJ1-5|NA|NA
TGTGCCATCAGTGAGTCTACAGGCAATCAGCCCCAGCATTTT
CAISESTGNQPQHF
>TRBV10-1|TRBJ2-3|TRBD2|few
TGCGCCAGCAGTGGTAGCGGGGGGGCAGGTGATACGCAGTATTTT
CASSGSGGAGDTQYF
>TRBV5-5|TRBJ2-2|TRBD2|NA
TGTGCCAGCAGCGCCCGACTAGCGCCGGTAGGGGAGCTGTTTTTT
CASSARLAPVGELFF
>TRBV5-5|TRBJ2-7|TRBD2|NA
TGTGCCAGCAGCTTAGGGACTAGCCTTTATTCCGAGCAGTACTTC
CASSLGTSLYSEQYF
>TRBV7-3|TRBJ2-3|TRBD2|once
TGTGCCAGCAGCTTAGTTCCCCTAGCGGGAGGGAGGAGCAAAGATACGCAGTATTTT
CASSLVPLAGGRSKDTQYF
>TRBV5-4|TRBJ2-5|NA|NA
TGTGCCAGCAGCTTCGGTAGGGGGCAAGAGACCCAGTACTTC
CASSFGRGQETQYF
>TRBV30|TRBJ1-1|NA|NA
TGTGCCTGGATGAGACCAAACAGGGCAAACACTGAAGCTTTCTTT
CAWMRPNRANTEAFF
>TRBV6-5|TRBJ2-5|TRBD2|NA
TGTGCCAGCAGTTACGCGGGAGGGATCTCAGAGACCCAGTACTTC
CASSYAGGISETQYF
>TRBV9|TRBJ2-7|TRBD1|NA
TGTGCCAGCAGCGGGACAGGGGCGAGTAGCGGGCAGTACTTC
CASSGTGASSGQYF
>TRBV30|TRBJ1-3|TRBD1|NA
TGTGCCTGGAGTATCCCGGGACAGGGGAACTCTGGAAACACCATATATTTT
CAWSIPGQGNSGNTIYF
>TRBV29-1|TRBJ2-2|NA|few
TGCAGCGTTGGGGTCACCGGGGAGCTGTTTTTT
CSVGVTGELFF
>TRBV30|TRBJ1-1|NA|once
TGTGCCTGGAGTGTATTCCGACGACAGCCTGAAGCTTTCTTT
CAWSVFRRQPEAFF
>TRBV30|TRBJ1-2|TRBD1|few
TGTGCCTGGAGTGTATGGGCAGGGGGGGGCTATGGCTACACCTTC
CAWSVWAGGGYGYTF
>TRBV5-1|TRBJ2-1|NA|NA
TGCGCCAGCAGCTCCTTCGAGGGCTCCTACAATGAGCAGTTCTTC
CASSSFEGSYNEQFF
>TRBV5-1|TRBJ2-2|NA|NA
TGCGCCAGCAGCTTAGGGAATCGAGGGGAGCTGTTTTTT
CASSLGNRGELFF
>TRBV27|TRBJ2-7|NA|NA
TGTGCCAGCAGCTCGGGAGTCTACGAGCAGTACTTC
CASSSGVYEQYF
>TRBV7-9|TRBJ1-2|NA|once
TGTGCCAGCAGCTTAGACCAGGGGCGAACTGGCTACACCTTC
CASSLDQGRTGYTF
>TRBV18|TRBJ1-1|NA|NA
TGTGCCAGCTCATCGGGGTACTTCGGGAACACTGAAGCTTTCTTT
CASSSGYFGNTEAFF
>TRBV10-3|TRBJ2-7|NA|NA
TGTGCCATCAGTGAGTCTCGCTACGAGCAGTACTTC
CAISESRYEQYF
>TRBV5-1|TRBJ1-5|NA|NA
TGCGCCAGCAGCTTGGTCGCCGGGTTTGATCAGCCCCAGCATTTT
CASSLVAGFDQPQHF
>TRBV10-3|TRBJ2-7|TRBD1|NA
TGTGCCATCAGTGATCGTGGGACAGGGGGCTTCTGGGAGCAGTACTTC
CAISDRGTGGFWEQYF
>TRBV10-3|TRBJ2-1|NA|NA
TGTGCCATCGGTCGAGGGGGGGCCGAGATCTACAATGAGCAGTTCTTC
CAIGRGGAEIYNEQFF
>TRBV2|TRBJ2-3|TRBD2|NA
TGTGCCAGCAGTGTTCGGGGGGAGGCGGAAGATACGCAGTATTTT
CASSVRGEAEDTQYF
>TRBV6-5|TRBJ2-7|TRBD1|NA
TGTGCCAGCAGTTACAACGGTCAGGGGGCTTACGAGCAGTACTTC
CASSYNGQGAYEQYF
>TRBV5-1|TRBJ2-5|TRBD2|NA
TGCGCCAGCAGCTTGGCTAGCGGGAGAGTGGGAGAGACCCAGTACTTC
CASSLASGRVGETQYF
>TRBV5-1|TRBJ2-3|NA|once
TGCGCCAGCAGCCGGACCCAGGGTGCAGATACGCAGTATTTT
CASSRTQGADTQYF
>TRBV2|TRBJ1-6|NA|NA
TGTGCCAGCAGAGAAGGATTGAGCTCCTATAATTCACCCCTCCACTTT
CASREGLSSYNSPLHF
>TRBV6-1|TRBJ1-1|NA|NA
TGTGCCAGCAGTGATTACAGGGTAACTTTCTTT
CASSDYRVTFF
>TRBV7-9|TRBJ1-2|NA|NA
TGTGCCAGCGGGCGGGAAGGGGCTAACTATGGCTACACCTTC
CASGREGANYGYTF
>TRBV5-4|TRBJ2-2|TRBD1|NA
TGTGCCAGCAGGGAACAGGGGGCCTACACCGGGGAGCTGTTTTTT
CASREQGAYTGELFF
>TRBV2|TRBJ2-1|TRBD2|NA
TGTGCCAGCAGTGAAAATAGCGGGGGCTACAATGAGCAGTTCTTC
CASSENSGGYNEQFF